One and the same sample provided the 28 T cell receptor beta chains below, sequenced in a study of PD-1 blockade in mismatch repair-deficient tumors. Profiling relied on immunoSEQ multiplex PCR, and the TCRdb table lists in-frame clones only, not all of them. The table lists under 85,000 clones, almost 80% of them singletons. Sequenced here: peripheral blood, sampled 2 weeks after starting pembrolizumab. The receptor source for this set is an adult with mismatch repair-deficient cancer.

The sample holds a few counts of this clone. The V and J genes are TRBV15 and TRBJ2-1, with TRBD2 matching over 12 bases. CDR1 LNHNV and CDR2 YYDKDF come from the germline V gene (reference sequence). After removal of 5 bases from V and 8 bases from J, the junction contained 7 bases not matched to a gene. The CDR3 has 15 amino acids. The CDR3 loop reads CATSGPSGRAHEQFF. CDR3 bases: TGTGCCACCAGCGGCCCTAGCGGGAGGGCCCATGAGCAGTTCTTC.

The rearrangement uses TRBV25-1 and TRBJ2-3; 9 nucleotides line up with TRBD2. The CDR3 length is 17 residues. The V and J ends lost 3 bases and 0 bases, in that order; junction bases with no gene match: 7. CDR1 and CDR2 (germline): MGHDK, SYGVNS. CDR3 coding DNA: TGTGCCAGCAGTGAGGGACTTAGCGGGAGAAGCACAGATACGCAGTATTTT. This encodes CASSEGLSGRSTDTQYF.

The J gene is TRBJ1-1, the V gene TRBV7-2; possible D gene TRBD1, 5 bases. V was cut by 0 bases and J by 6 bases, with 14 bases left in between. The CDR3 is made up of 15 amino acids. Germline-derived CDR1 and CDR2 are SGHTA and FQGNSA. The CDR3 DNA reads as TGTGCCAGCAGCTTAGCGGGCGTGGGGACCGCTGAAGCTTTCTTT. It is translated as CASSLAGVGTAEAFF.

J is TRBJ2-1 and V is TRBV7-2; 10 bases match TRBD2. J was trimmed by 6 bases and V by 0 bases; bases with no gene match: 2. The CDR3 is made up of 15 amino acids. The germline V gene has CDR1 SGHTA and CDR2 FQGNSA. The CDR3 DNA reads TGTGCCAGCAGCTTAGCCAGCGGGAGGGGCAATGAGCAGTTCTTC. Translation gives CASSLASGRGNEQFF.

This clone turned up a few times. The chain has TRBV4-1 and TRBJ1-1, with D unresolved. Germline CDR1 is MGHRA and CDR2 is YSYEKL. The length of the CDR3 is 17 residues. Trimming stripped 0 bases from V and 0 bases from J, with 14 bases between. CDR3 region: CASSQDSTWQMNTEAFF. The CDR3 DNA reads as TGCGCCAGCAGCCAAGATAGCACGTGGCAGATGAACACTGAAGCTTTCTTT.

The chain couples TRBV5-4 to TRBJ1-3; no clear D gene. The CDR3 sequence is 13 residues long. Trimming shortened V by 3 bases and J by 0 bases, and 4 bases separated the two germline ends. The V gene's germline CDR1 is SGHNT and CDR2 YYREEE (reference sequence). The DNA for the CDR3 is TGTGCCAGCAGCTCCAGCTCTGGAAACACCATATATTTT. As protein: CASSSSSGNTIYF.

CDR3 amino acids: CASSPGSHEQYF. For the CDR3, the DNA is TGTGCCAGCAGCCCTGGTTCACACGAGCAGTACTTC. This chain links TRBV7-9 with TRBJ2-7, with D uncertain. The CDR3 is 12 amino acids. The V gene's germline CDR1 is SEHNR and CDR2 FQNEAQ (reference sequence). Deletions cut 5 bases from V and 5 bases from J, with 10 bases between.

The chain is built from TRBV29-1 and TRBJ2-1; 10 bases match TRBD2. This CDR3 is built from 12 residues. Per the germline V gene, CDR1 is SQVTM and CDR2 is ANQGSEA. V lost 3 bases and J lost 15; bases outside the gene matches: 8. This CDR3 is CSVDTRTSGLFF. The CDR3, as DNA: TGCAGCGTTGATACACGGACTAGCGGCCTGTTCTTC.

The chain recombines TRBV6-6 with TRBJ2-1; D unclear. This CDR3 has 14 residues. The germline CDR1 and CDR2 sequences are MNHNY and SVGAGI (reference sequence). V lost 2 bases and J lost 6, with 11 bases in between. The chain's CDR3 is CASSYGKTGNEQFF. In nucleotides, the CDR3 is TGTGCCAGCAGTTACGGGAAGACGGGCAATGAGCAGTTCTTC.

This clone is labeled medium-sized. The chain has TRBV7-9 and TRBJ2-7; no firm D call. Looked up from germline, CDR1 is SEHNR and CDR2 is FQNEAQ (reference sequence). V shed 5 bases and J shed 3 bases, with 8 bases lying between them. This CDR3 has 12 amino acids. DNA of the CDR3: TGTGCCAGCAGCCAGGATTACTACGAGCAGTACTTC. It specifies CASSQDYYEQYF. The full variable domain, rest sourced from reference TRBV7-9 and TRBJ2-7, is DTGVSQNPRHKITKRGQNVTFRCDPISEHNRLYWYRQTLGQGPEFLTYFQNEAQLEKSRLLSDRFSAERPKGSFSTLEIQRTEQGDSAMYLCASSQDYYEQYFGPGTRLTVT.

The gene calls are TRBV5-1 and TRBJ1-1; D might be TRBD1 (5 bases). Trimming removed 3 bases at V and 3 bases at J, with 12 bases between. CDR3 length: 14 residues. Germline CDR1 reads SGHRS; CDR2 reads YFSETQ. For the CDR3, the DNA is TGCGCCAGCAGCTCGGCCGGGACGTACACTGAAGCTTTCTTT. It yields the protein CASSSAGTYTEAFF.

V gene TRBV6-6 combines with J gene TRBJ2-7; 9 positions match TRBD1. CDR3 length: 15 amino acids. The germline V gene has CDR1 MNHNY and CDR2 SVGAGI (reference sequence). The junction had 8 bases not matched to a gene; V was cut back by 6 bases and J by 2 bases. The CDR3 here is CASRSTGTGTYEQYF. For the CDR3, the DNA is TGTGCCAGCAGGTCAACCGGGACAGGGACCTACGAGCAGTACTTC.

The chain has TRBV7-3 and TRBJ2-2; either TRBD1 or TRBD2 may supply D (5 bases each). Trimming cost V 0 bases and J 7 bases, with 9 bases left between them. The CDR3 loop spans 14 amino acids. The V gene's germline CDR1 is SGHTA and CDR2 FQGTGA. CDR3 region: CASSLTRDLGELFF. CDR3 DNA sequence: TGTGCCAGCAGCTTAACGAGGGACCTCGGGGAGCTGTTTTTT.

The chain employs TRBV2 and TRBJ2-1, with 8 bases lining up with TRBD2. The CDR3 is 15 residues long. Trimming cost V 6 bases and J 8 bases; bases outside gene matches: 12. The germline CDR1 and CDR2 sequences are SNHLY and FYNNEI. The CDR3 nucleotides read TGTGCCAGCAGCATCGGACTAGCCGTTAACGATGAGCAGTTCTTC. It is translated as CASSIGLAVNDEQFF.

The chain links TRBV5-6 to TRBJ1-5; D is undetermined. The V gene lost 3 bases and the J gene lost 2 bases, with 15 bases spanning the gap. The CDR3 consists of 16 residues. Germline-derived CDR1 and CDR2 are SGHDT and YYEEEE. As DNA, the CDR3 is TGTGCCAGCAGCTGGGTAGAATTAAGTGGCAATCAGCCCCAGCATTTT. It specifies CASSWVELSGNQPQHF.

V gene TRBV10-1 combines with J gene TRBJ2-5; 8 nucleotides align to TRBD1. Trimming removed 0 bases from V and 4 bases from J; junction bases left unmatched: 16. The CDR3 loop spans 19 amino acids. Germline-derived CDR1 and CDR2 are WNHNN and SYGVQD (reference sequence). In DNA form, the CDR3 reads TGCGCCAGCAGTGAGTCTAAGTGGGACAGGACCACAAGGCGAGAGACCCAGTACTTC. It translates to CASSESKWDRTTRRETQYF.

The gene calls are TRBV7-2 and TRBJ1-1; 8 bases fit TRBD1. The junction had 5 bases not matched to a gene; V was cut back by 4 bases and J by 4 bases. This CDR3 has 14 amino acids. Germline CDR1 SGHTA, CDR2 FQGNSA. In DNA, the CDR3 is TGTGCCAGCAGCTGGGGACAGGCGTCCACTGAAGCTTTCTTT. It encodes CASSWGQASTEAFF.

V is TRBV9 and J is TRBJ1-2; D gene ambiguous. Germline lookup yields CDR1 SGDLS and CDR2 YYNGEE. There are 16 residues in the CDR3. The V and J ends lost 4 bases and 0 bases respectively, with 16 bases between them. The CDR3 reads CASSPHPTGANYGYTF. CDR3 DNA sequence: TGTGCCAGCAGCCCACACCCCACGGGAGCTAACTATGGCTACACCTTC.

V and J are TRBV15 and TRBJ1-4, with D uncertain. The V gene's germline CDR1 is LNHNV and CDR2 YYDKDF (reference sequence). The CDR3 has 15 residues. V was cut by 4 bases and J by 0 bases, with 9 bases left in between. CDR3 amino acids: CATSNRHATNEKLFF. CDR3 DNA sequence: TGTGCCACCAGCAATAGACATGCAACTAATGAAAAACTGTTTTTT.

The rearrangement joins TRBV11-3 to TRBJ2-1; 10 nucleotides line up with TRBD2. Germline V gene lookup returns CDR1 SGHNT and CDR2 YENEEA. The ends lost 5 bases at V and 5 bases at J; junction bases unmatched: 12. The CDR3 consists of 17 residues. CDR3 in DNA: TGTGCCAGCAGCCTGCAAACGCTAGCGGGAGTGGACAATGAGCAGTTCTTC. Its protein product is CASSLQTLAGVDNEQFF.

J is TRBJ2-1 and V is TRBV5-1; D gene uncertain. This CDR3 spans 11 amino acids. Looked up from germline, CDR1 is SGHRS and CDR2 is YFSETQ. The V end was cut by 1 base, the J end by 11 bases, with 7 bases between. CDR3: CASSLREQQFF. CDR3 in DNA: TGCGCCAGCAGCTTGAGGGAACAGCAGTTCTTC.

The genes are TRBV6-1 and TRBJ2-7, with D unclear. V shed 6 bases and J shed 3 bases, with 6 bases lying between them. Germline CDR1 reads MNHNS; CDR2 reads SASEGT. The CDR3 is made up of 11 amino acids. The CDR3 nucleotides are TGTGCCAGCAGGAAGGACTACGAGCAGTACTTC. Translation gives CASRKDYEQYF.

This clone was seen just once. CDR3 DNA: TGTGCCAGCAGTTGGGGGTCCTTTGCGGCCGGGGAGCTGTTTTTT. Its translation: CASSWGSFAAGELFF. This sequence joins TRBV27 and TRBJ2-2; possibly TRBD1 or TRBD2 for D (5 bases each). Trimming pared 4 bases from V and 6 bases from J, leaving 15 bases between. CDR1 and CDR2 from the germline V gene are MNHEY and SMNVEV (reference sequence). The CDR3 covers 15 residues.

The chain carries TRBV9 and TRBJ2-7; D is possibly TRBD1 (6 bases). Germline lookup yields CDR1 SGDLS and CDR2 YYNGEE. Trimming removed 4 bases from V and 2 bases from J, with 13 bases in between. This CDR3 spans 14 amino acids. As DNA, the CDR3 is TGTGCCAGCAGCCCCCGGACAGATACCTACGAGCAGTACTTC. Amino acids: CASSPRTDTYEQYF.

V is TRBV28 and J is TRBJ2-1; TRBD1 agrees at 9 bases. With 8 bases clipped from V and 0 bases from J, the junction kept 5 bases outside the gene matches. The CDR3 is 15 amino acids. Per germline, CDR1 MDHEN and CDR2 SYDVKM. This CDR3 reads CASGKTGGSYNEQFF. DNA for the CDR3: TGTGCCAGCGGGAAGACAGGGGGCTCCTACAATGAGCAGTTCTTC.

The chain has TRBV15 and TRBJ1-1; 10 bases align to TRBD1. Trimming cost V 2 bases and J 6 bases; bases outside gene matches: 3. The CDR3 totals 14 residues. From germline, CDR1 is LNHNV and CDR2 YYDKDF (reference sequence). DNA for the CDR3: TGTGCCACCAGCAGATTCGGACAGGGGGCTGAAGCTTTCTTT. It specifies CATSRFGQGAEAFF.

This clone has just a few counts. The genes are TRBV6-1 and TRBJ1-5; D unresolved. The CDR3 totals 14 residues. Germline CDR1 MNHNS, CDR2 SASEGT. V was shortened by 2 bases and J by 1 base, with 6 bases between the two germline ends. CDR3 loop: CASSEFDSNQPQHF. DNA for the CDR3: TGTGCCAGCAGTGAATTCGACAGCAATCAGCCCCAGCATTTT.

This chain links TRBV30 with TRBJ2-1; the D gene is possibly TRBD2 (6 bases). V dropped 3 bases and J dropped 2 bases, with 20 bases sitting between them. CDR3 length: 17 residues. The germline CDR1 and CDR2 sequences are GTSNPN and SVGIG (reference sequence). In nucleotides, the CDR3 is TGTGCCTGGAGCTTTACGGGACTCGCCTCACCCTACAATGAGCAGTTCTTC. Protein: CAWSFTGLASPYNEQFF.